One and the same sample provided the 20 T cell receptor beta chains below, sequenced in a study of cytomegalovirus exposure and HLA in healthy donors. In the PCR, 60 Vbeta and 13 Jbeta primers were used. Sequencing used immunoSEQ multiplex PCR; TCRdb keeps in-frame clones, though not all of them. Of around 110,000 clones in the sample, around three quarters were seen once. The specimen sequenced was PBMCs. These receptors all stem from a woman aged 18-29 years in good health and CMV-seropositive.

The gene calls are TRBV25-1 and TRBJ1-3, with D perhaps TRBD1 (5 bases). CDR3 size: 17 residues. Trimming left V 2 bases short and J 0 bases short, with 14 bases between. Per the germline V gene, CDR1 is MGHDK and CDR2 is SYGVNS. The CDR3 region has the DNA TGTGCCAGCAGTGAAAGTGGACAACCTTTCTCTGGAAACACCATATATTTT. Translated, it gives CASSESGQPFSGNTIYF. The full variable domain, completed using reference TRBV25-1 and TRBJ1-3, is EADIYQTPRYLVIGTGKKITLECSQTMGHDKMYWYQQDPGMELHLIHYSYGVNSTEKGDLSSESTVSRIRTEHFPLTLESARPSHTSQYLCASSESGQPFSGNTIYFGEGSWLTVV.

This clone was seen more than once but under ten times. The V gene is TRBV7-3, the J gene TRBJ1-4; a weak D match, TRBD1 (5 bases). Germline CDR1 reads SGHTA; CDR2 reads FQGTGA. The CDR3 has 15 amino acids. Trimming stripped 2 bases from V and 0 bases from J, with 7 bases between. The CDR3 coding sequence is TGTGCCAGCAGCTTAGACAGCGCAACTAATGAAAAACTGTTTTTT. Translation gives CASSLDSATNEKLFF.

The chain joins TRBV5-1 to TRBJ1-1; a weak D match, TRBD1 (5 bases). Trimming stripped 4 bases from V and 0 bases from J, with 16 bases between. CDR3 length: 16 residues. Germline V gives CDR1 SGHRS, CDR2 YFSETQ. The CDR3 loop reads CASSPLEGILNTEAFF. Here the CDR3 DNA reads TGCGCCAGCAGCCCACTGGAGGGGATCTTGAACACTGAAGCTTTCTTT.

This clone was counted a few times. The rearrangement uses TRBV6-5 and TRBJ1-1, with 10 nucleotides matching TRBD1. The germline CDR1 and CDR2 sequences are MNHEY and SVGAGI. This CDR3 spans 14 amino acids. With V trimmed by 6 bases and J by 7 bases, 8 bases remained unmatched. CDR3 sequence (DNA): TGTGCCAGCAGACCGACAGGGGGCACCGGTGAAGCTTTCTTT. Translated: CASRPTGGTGEAFF.

This chain links TRBV28 with TRBJ1-3; D call uncertain. CDR3 size: 14 residues. Germline V gene data show CDR1 as MDHEN and CDR2 as SYDVKM. V was pared by 3 bases and J by 0 bases, with 6 bases between. The CDR3 spells CASSFEGSGNTIYF. The CDR3 nucleotides are TGTGCCAGCAGTTTCGAGGGCTCTGGAAACACCATATATTTT.

This clone was found once. The chain is built from TRBV7-9 and TRBJ1-1; TRBD1 is a possible D gene (6 bases). Between the trimmed V and J ends, which lost 2 bases and 4 bases, there was a span of 11 bases. The CDR3 sequence is 14 residues long. The germline CDR1 and CDR2 sequences are SEHNR and FQNEAQ (reference sequence). The CDR3 loop is CASSLPRRGTEAFF. The CDR3 DNA sequence: TGTGCCAGCAGCTTACCTCGCAGGGGCACTGAAGCTTTCTTT. The whole variable domain, filled in from reference TRBV7-9 and TRBJ1-1, reads DTGVSQNPRHKITKRGQNVTFRCDPISEHNRLYWYRQTLGQGPEFLTYFQNEAQLEKSRLLSDRFSAERPKGSFSTLEIQRTEQGDSAMYLCASSLPRRGTEAFFGQGTRLTVV.

A single count supports this clone. This chain connects TRBV7-2 to TRBJ2-1; maybe TRBD2 (6 bases). Trimming stripped 5 bases from V and 8 bases from J, with 16 bases between. Per germline, CDR1 SGHTA and CDR2 FQGNSA. This CDR3 has 14 amino acids. The CDR3 region has the DNA TGTGCCAGCAGCCCCCGGGACTTCCTTCATGAGCAGTTCTTC. Its translation is CASSPRDFLHEQFF.

The V call is TRBV4-1, the J call TRBJ2-7, with TRBD2 identical over 9 bases. V shed 1 base and J 7 bases; nucleotides not matched to a gene: 14. The V gene's germline CDR1 is MGHRA and CDR2 YSYEKL. This CDR3 has 17 amino acids. The CDR3 bases are TGCGCCAGCAGCCAAGTCGGAGCTAGCGGGAACCATCAGGAGCAGTACTTC. Residues: CASSQVGASGNHQEQYF.

The chain recombines TRBV25-1 with TRBJ2-1, with D maybe TRBD2 (5 bases). The germline V gene has CDR1 MGHDK and CDR2 SYGVNS. V was pared by 3 bases and J by 1 base, with 7 bases between. The CDR3 length is 14 residues. The CDR3 loop is CASSDRRSYNEQFF. The CDR3 DNA follows: TGTGCCAGCAGTGATCGGAGGTCCTACAATGAGCAGTTCTTC.

The gene calls are TRBV5-1 and TRBJ2-5, with D possibly TRBD2 on 5 matching bases. Trimming stripped 5 bases from V and 2 bases from J, with 16 bases between. This CDR3 is built from 15 residues. From germline, CDR1 is SGHRS and CDR2 YFSETQ. The CDR3 sequence is CASRTPLSDQETQYF. The CDR3 nucleotides are TGCGCCAGCAGGACCCCTCTTAGCGATCAAGAGACCCAGTACTTC.

This clone was recorded only once. The rearrangement joins TRBV7-8 to TRBJ1-4, with D possibly matching TRBD1 (6 bases). The CDR3 totals 16 residues. Trimming removed 5 bases at V and 5 bases at J, with 18 bases between. CDR1 is SGHVS and CDR2 is FQNEAQ in the germline V gene. CDR3 nucleotide sequence: TGTGCCAGCAGCAAAGGGAGGGGAAGGGGGAATGAAAAACTGTTTTTT. Encoded protein: CASSKGRGRGNEKLFF.

The chain combines TRBV11-3 with TRBJ1-1; the D gene is possibly TRBD1 (5 bases). The ends were cut back, 7 bases at V and 5 bases at J, with 17 bases in the middle. Germline V CDR1 and CDR2: SGHNT, YENEEA. The CDR3 sequence is 14 residues long. Written as DNA, the CDR3 is TGTGCCAGCATGAAGGGGCTAATCCGAACTGAAGCTTTCTTT. The encoded protein is CASMKGLIRTEAFF. Variable domain in full (rest from reference TRBV11-3 and TRBJ1-1): EAGVVQSPRYKIIEKKQPVAFWCNPISGHNTLYWYLQNLGQGPELLIRYENEEAVDDSQLPKDRFSAERLKGVDSTLKIQPAELGDSAVYLCASMKGLIRTEAFFGQGTRLTVV.

This rearrangement joins TRBV25-1 to TRBJ2-7; tentative D call: TRBD2 (5 bases). Between the trimmed V and J ends, which lost 6 bases and 4 bases, there was a span of 13 bases. Germline CDR1 MGHDK, CDR2 SYGVNS. CDR3 length: 13 amino acids. For the CDR3, the DNA is TGTGCCAGCAGCATGGAGGCGGAGTACGAGCAGTACTTC. Its protein product is CASSMEAEYEQYF.

The chain links TRBV6-1 to TRBJ2-3, with TRBD1 matching 9 bases. The CDR3 sequence is 15 residues long. V gave up 5 bases and J gave up 2 bases; unmatched junction bases: 5. The germline gives CDR1 MNHNS, CDR2 SASEGT. The CDR3 loop is CASSNRGLHTDTQYF. The CDR3 region has the DNA TGTGCCAGCAGTAACAGGGGGCTCCACACAGATACGCAGTATTTT.

The J gene is TRBJ1-5, the V gene TRBV7-8; D is unresolved. Germline CDR1 reads SGHVS; CDR2 reads FQNEAQ. The V gene lost 1 base and the J gene lost 2 bases, with 9 bases spanning the gap. The CDR3 loop spans 15 amino acids. Here the CDR3 DNA reads TGTGCCAGCAGCTTAGGATATCAGGGCAATCAGCCCCAGCATTTT. Protein: CASSLGYQGNQPQHF.

This chain links TRBV28 with TRBJ2-1; 9 bases map to TRBD2. Germline values: CDR1 MDHEN, CDR2 SYDVKM. J was trimmed by 2 bases and V by 2 bases; bases with no gene match: 1. There are 15 residues in the CDR3. The CDR3 coding sequence is TGTGCCAGCAGTTTAGCTAGCGGGACCTACAATGAGCAGTTCTTC. Protein sequence: CASSLASGTYNEQFF.

This clone was recorded once. The V and J genes are TRBV19 and TRBJ2-4, with 12 positions matching TRBD2. The CDR3 loop spans 16 amino acids. Germline assignment: CDR1 LNHDA and CDR2 SQIVND (reference sequence). The V segment lost 6 bases and the J segment 0 bases; nucleotides outside the gene matches: 3. CDR3 region: CASSTGLAGAKNIQYF. The CDR3 DNA follows: TGTGCCAGTAGCACGGGACTAGCGGGAGCCAAAAACATTCAGTACTTC.

The rearrangement joins TRBV19 to TRBJ2-1; D ambiguous. The CDR3 contains 12 residues. V was clipped by 3 bases and J by 10 bases, with 10 bases between them. Looked up from germline, CDR1 is LNHDA and CDR2 is SQIVND (reference sequence). The CDR3 is CASSMLVSEQFF. CDR3 sequence (DNA): TGTGCCAGTAGTATGTTGGTTAGCGAGCAGTTCTTC.

The chain couples TRBV18 to TRBJ2-7, with D possibly matching TRBD2 (6 bases). Germline V lookup: CDR1 KGHSH, CDR2 LQKENI. The CDR3 is made up of 17 amino acids. V lost 4 bases and J 4 bases, leaving 23 bases between the germline ends. CDR3 region: CASSRIRDPPRDYEQYF. CDR3 coding DNA: TGTGCCAGCTCACGTATCCGGGACCCCCCGCGGGATTACGAGCAGTACTTC.

The chain has TRBV5-8 and TRBJ1-1; 9 nucleotides line up with TRBD1. The CDR3 has 14 amino acids. Germline V gene sequence: CDR1 SGHTS, CDR2 YDEGEE. The V segment lost 7 bases and the J segment 5 bases; nucleotides outside the gene matches: 9. CDR3 in amino acids: CASGNRGRRTEAFF. In DNA form, the CDR3 reads TGTGCCAGCGGAAACAGGGGGCGGAGGACTGAAGCTTTCTTT.